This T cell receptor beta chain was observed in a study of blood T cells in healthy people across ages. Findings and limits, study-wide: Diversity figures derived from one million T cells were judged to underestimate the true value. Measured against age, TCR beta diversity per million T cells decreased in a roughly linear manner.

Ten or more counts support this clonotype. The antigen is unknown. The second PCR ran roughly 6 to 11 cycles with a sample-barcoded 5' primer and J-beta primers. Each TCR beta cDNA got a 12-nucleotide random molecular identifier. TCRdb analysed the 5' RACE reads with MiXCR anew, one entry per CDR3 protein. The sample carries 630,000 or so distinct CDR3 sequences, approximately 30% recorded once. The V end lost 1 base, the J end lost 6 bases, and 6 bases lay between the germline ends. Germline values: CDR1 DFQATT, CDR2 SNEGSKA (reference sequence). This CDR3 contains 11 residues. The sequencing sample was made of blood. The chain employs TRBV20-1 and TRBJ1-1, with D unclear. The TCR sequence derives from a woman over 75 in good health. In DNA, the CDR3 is TGCAGTGCTAGAGCGGTCCCTGAAGCTTTCTTT. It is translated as CSARAVPEAFF.